The 7 T cell receptor beta chains below all came from one sample that was sequenced in a study of blood T cell repertoires in COVID-19. This table comes from immunoSEQ multiplex PCR, and its TCRdb copy is limited to in-frame clones, with some not included. The sample includes over 200,000 clones, 81% of them seen just once. Sequenced input: peripheral blood. The receptors originated from a woman over 75 with acute or convalescent COVID-19.

V gene TRBV7-9 combines with J gene TRBJ1-1, with D unclear. The length of the CDR3 is 14 residues. Germline CDR1 and CDR2: SEHNR and FQNEAQ (reference sequence). Trimming shortened V by 5 bases and J by 0 bases, and 10 bases separated the two germline ends. The CDR3 region is CASSTTQLNTEAFF. For the CDR3, the DNA is TGTGCCAGCAGCACCACACAACTGAACACTGAAGCTTTCTTT.

This chain uses TRBV5-1 with TRBJ2-7; 7 bases are a match to TRBD2. The CDR3 spans 15 residues. J gave up 3 bases and V 0 bases, and 6 bases lay outside the gene matches. Germline-derived CDR1 and CDR2 are SGHRS and YFSETQ. CDR3 loop: CASSLASAGNYEQYF. The CDR3 DNA is TGCGCCAGCAGCTTGGCCTCAGCGGGGAACTACGAGCAGTACTTC.

The chain is built from TRBV7-8 and TRBJ1-4; possibly TRBD1 for D (6 bases). V shed 5 bases and J shed 3 bases, with 7 bases lying between them. Germline CDR1 reads SGHVS; CDR2 reads FQNEAQ. CDR3 length equals 13 residues. CDR3 nucleotide sequence: TGTGCCAGCAGCCGACAGGCTAATGAAAAACTGTTTTTT. Translating it yields CASSRQANEKLFF. Full variable domain (remainder filled in from reference TRBV7-8 and TRBJ1-4): GAGVSQSPRYKVAKRGQDVALRCDPISGHVSLFWYQQALGQGPEFLTYFQNEAQLDKSGLPSDRFFAERPEGSVSTLKIQRTQQEDSAVYLCASSRQANEKLFFGSGTQLSVL.

The chain is built from TRBV7-3 and TRBJ2-1, with TRBD1 identical over 8 bases. CDR3 length: 15 residues. From germline, CDR1 is SGHTA and CDR2 FQGTGA. V lost 7 bases to trimming and J lost 0 bases; unmatched junction nucleotides: 5. The CDR3 reads CASTNRGSSYNEQFF. DNA of the CDR3: TGTGCCAGCACGAACAGGGGGAGCTCCTACAATGAGCAGTTCTTC.

The rearrangement joins TRBV25-1 to TRBJ2-7; D perhaps matches TRBD2 (5 bases). The CDR3 loop spans 11 amino acids. CDR1 and CDR2 from the germline V gene are MGHDK and SYGVNS. Trimming cost V 6 bases and J 5 bases, with 8 bases left between them. The CDR3 spells CASSVRDEQYF. CDR3 coding DNA: TGTGCCAGCAGCGTGAGGGACGAGCAGTACTTC.

This clone showed up just once. The chain employs TRBV5-1 and TRBJ2-3, with a possible D match to TRBD1 (5 bases). Looked up from germline, CDR1 is SGHRS and CDR2 is YFSETQ. The CDR3 runs 14 residues. Deletions cut 2 bases from V and 1 base from J, with 8 bases between. In nucleotides, the CDR3 is TGCGCCAGCAGCTTAGGGGTGCGCACAGATACGCAGTATTTT. Its protein is CASSLGVRTDTQYF.

This sequence joins TRBV9 and TRBJ2-1, with 7 bases identical to TRBD1. The V gene end was trimmed by 0 bases and the J gene end by 2 bases; junction bases not matched to a gene: 2. The V gene's germline CDR1 is SGDLS and CDR2 YYNGEE. This CDR3 is built from 15 residues. The CDR3 reads CASSVDRGTYNEQFF. Written as DNA, the CDR3 is TGTGCCAGCAGCGTAGACAGGGGTACCTACAATGAGCAGTTCTTC.